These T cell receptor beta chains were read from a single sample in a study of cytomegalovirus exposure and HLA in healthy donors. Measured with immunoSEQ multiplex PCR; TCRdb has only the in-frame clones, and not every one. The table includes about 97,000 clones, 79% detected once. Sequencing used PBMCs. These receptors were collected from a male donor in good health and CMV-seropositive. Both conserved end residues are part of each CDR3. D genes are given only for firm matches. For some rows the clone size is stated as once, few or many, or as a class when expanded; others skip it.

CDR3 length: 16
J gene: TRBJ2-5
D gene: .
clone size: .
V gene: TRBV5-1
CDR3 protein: CASSLAGTRGEETQYF
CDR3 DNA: TGCGCCAGCAGCTTGGCCGGGACAAGGGGTGAAGAGACCCAGTACTTC

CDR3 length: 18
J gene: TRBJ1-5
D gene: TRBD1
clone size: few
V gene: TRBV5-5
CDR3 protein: CASSLEPTGVSSNQPQHF
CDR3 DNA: TGTGCCAGCAGCTTGGAGCCTACAGGGGTCAGTAGCAATCAGCCCCAGCATTTT

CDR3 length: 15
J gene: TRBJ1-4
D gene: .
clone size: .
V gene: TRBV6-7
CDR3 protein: CASSYKQKLNEKLFF
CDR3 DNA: TGTGCCAGCAGTTACAAACAGAAGTTAAATGAAAAACTGTTTTTT

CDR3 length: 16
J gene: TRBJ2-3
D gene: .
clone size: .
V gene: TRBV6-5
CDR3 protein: CASSYSPGISTDTQYF
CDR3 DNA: TGTGCCAGCAGTTACTCGCCAGGGATTAGCACAGATACGCAGTATTTT

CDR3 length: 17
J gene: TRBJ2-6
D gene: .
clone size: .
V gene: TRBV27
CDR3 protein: CASSLGDLNSGANVLTF
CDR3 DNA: TGTGCCAGCAGTTTGGGGGACTTAAACTCTGGGGCCAACGTCCTGACTTTC

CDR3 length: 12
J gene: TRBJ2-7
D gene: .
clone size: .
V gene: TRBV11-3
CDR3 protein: CASSFGSYEQYF
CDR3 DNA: TGTGCCAGCAGCTTCGGGAGCTACGAGCAGTACTTC

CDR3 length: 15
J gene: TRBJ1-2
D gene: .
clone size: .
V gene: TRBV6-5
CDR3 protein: CASSYSLGTALGYTF
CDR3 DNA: TGTGCCAGCAGTTACTCCTTGGGCACCGCTCTTGGCTACACCTTC

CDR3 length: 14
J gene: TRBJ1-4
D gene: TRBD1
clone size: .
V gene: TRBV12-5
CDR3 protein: CASGLGQGREKLFF
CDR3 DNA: TGTGCTAGTGGTTTGGGACAGGGGAGGGAAAAACTGTTTTTT

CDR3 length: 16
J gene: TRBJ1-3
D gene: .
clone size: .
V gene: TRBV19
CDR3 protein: CASSTHAGNPGNTIYF
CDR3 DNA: TGTGCCAGTAGTACCCACGCAGGGAACCCGGGAAACACCATATATTTT

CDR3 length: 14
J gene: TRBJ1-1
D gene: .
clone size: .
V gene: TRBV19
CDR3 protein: CASSPEELSTEAFF
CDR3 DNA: TGTGCCAGTAGCCCAGAAGAATTAAGCACTGAAGCTTTCTTT

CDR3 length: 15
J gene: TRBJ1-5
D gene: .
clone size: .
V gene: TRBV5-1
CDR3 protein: CASSLDGISNQPQHF
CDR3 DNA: TGCGCCAGCAGCTTGGACGGGATTAGCAATCAGCCCCAGCATTTT

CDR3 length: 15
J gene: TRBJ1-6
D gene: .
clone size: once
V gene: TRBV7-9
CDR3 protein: CASSLGGDLNSPLHF
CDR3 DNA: TGTGCCAGCAGCTTAGGTGGAGATCTAAATTCACCCCTCCACTTT

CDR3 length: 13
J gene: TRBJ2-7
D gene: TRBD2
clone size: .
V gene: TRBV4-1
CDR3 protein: CASRDSGGYEQYF
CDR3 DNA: TGCGCCAGCAGGGATAGCGGGGGCTACGAGCAGTACTTC

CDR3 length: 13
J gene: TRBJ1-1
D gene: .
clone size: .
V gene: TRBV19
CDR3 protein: CASRAGRNTEAFF
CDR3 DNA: TGTGCCAGTAGGGCAGGCCGGAACACTGAAGCTTTCTTT

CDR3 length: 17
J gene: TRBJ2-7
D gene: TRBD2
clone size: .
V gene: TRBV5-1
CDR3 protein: CASSLGTSGGLTYEQYF
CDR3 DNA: TGCGCCAGCAGCCTGGGGACTAGCGGGGGGCTGACCTACGAGCAGTACTTC

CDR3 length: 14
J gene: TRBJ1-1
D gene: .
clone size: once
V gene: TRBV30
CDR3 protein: CAWSRRGDQAEAFF
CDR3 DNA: TGTGCCTGGAGCCGGCGGGGGGATCAAGCTGAAGCTTTCTTT

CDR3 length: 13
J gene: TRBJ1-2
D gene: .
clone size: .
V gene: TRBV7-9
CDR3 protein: CASSLAPVYGYTF
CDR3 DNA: TGTGCCAGCAGCTTAGCGCCGGTCTATGGCTACACCTTC

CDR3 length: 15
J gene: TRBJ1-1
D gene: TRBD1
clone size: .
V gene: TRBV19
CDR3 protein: CASSRDRITNTEAFF
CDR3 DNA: TGTGCCAGTAGCAGGGACAGGATAACGAACACTGAAGCTTTCTTT

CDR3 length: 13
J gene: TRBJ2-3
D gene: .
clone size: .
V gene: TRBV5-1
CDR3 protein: CASSLDSADTQYF
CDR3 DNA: TGCGCCAGCAGCTTGGATTCAGCAGATACGCAGTATTTT

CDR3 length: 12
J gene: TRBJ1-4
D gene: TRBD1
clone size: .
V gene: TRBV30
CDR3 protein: CAGDRGVEKLFF
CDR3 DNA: TGTGCCGGGGACAGGGGGGTCGAAAAACTGTTTTTT

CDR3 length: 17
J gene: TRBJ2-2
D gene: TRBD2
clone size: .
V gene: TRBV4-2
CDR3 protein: CASSQGGLAYNTGELFF
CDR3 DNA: TGTGCCAGCAGCCAAGGTGGACTAGCCTACAACACCGGGGAGCTGTTTTTT

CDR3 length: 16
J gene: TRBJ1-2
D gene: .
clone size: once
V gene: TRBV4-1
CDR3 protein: CASSQESAYITGEYTF
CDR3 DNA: TGCGCCAGCAGCCAAGAGTCGGCTTATATCACAGGAGAATACACCTTC

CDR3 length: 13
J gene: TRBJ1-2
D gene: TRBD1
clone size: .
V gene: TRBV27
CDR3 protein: CASRSRDRGGYTF
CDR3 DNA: TGTGCCAGCAGATCCCGGGACAGAGGTGGCTACACCTTC

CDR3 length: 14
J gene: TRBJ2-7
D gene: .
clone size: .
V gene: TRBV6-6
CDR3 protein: CASSYGMGPYEQYF
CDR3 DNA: TGTGCCAGCAGTTACGGAATGGGCCCCTACGAGCAGTACTTC

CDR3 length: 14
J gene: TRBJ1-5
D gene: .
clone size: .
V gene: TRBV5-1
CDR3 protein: CASTSLPGNQPQHF
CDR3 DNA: TGCGCCAGCACCAGTCTCCCAGGGAATCAGCCCCAGCATTTT

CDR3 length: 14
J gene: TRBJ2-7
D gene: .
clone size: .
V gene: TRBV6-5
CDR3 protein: CARFPGRRSYEQYF
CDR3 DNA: TGTGCCAGGTTCCCTGGCCGGAGATCCTACGAGCAGTACTTC

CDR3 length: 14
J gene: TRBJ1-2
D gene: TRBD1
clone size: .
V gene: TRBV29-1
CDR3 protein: CSVSPRDSNYGYTF
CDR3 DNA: TGCAGCGTCTCCCCCCGGGACAGCAACTATGGCTACACCTTC